The 21 T cell receptor beta chains given below trace back to one sample, sequenced in a study of OX40 agonist ivuxolimab in advanced cancers. To prepare the library, the immunoSEQ multiplex PCR assay was applied. Drawn from immuneACCESS, this table holds only the in-frame rearrangements with V and J called that TCRdb kept. Clones are partly lost; checked studies trace under half to an unresolved V gene and leave the rest unexplained. The sample profile shows 70,000 or so clones; roughly 89% of them were found once. About 0.72% of the sample is in the top ten clones. Source: CD4+ or CD8+ T cells sorted from blood, taken in a trial of the OX40 agonist ivuxolimab. The receptors were gathered from an adult with an advanced solid tumor such as melanoma, head and neck, liver or kidney cancer.

Comments on this clone: In the same sample, other DNA sequences code for this CDR3. The chain carries TRBV9 and TRBJ2-7; 8 nucleotides align to TRBD2. The CDR3 has 15 amino acids. The germline gives CDR1 SGDLS, CDR2 YYNGEE. V was pared by 0 bases and J by 8 bases, with 10 bases of the junction left unmatched. CDR3 in DNA: TGTGCCAGCAGCGTAGGGGGACTAGGGATCGACCAGCAGTACTTC. It is translated as CASSVGGLGIDQQYF. The full variable domain, with the rest looked up from reference TRBV9 and TRBJ2-7, is DSGVTQTPKHLITATGQRVTLRCSPRSGDLSVYWYQQSLDQGLQFLIQYYNGEERAKGNILERFSAQQFPDLHSELNLSSLELGDSALYFCASSVGGLGIDQQYFGPGTRLTVT.

This clone has just a few counts. This sequence joins TRBV6-6 and TRBJ1-1, with a weak D call TRBD1 (5 bases). Germline V CDR1 and CDR2: MNHNY, SVGAGI (reference sequence). There are 13 residues in the CDR3. Trimming removed 6 bases at V and 6 bases at J, with 14 bases between. This CDR3 is CASSPVRQSEAFF. The CDR3 region has the DNA TGTGCCAGCAGCCCGGTTCGACAGTCTGAAGCTTTCTTT.

The rearrangement joins TRBV7-9 to TRBJ1-1; TRBD1 is a possible D gene (5 bases). Germline V gene lookup returns CDR1 SEHNR and CDR2 FQNEAQ (reference sequence). This CDR3 has 15 residues. Trimming shortened V by 5 bases and J by 2 bases, and 15 bases separated the two germline ends. The CDR3 DNA is TGTGCCAGCAGCGGCGGGGCCCGAGGTAACACTGAAGCTTTCTTT. This translates into CASSGGARGNTEAFF.

The chain uses TRBV6-5 and TRBJ1-1; perhaps TRBD1 as D (5 bases). CDR3 length: 15 residues. V lost 0 bases to trimming and J lost 2 bases, with 10 bases between them. CDR1 and CDR2 (germline): MNHEY, SVGAGI. The CDR3 coding sequence is TGTGCCAGCAGTTACTCGGGGCAGTTCAACACTGAAGCTTTCTTT. This sequence encodes CASSYSGQFNTEAFF.

The V call is TRBV28, the J call TRBJ1-4, with TRBD1 identical over 8 bases. The length of the CDR3 is 16 residues. V shed 4 bases, J shed 8 bases, and the junction held 12 bases outside the gene matches. Germline V gene data show CDR1 as MDHEN and CDR2 as SYDVKM. The DNA of the CDR3 is TGTGCCAGCAGTTCAGAAGTGCAGGGGGCTCAAGAAAAACTGTTTTTT. It is translated as CASSSEVQGAQEKLFF.

The chain recombines TRBV27 with TRBJ1-1; D gene uncertain. CDR3 length: 11 residues. Germline V gives CDR1 MNHEY, CDR2 SMNVEV (reference sequence). Trimming took 2 bases from V and 5 from J, leaving 3 bases between them. CDR3 sequence reads: CASSLGTEAFF. Written as DNA, the CDR3 is TGTGCCAGCAGTTTAGGAACTGAAGCTTTCTTT.

The chain uses TRBV5-4 and TRBJ2-5, with TRBD1 matching 10 bases. With V trimmed by 4 bases and J by 7 bases, 10 bases remained unmatched. The CDR3 sequence is 15 residues long. The V gene's germline CDR1 is SGHNT and CDR2 YYREEE (reference sequence). The CDR3 nucleotides are TGTGCCAGCAGCACCGGGACAGGGGACGGCGGGACCCAGTACTTC. Its translation: CASSTGTGDGGTQYF.

This sequence joins TRBV18 and TRBJ2-5; D is perhaps TRBD2 (6 bases). CDR3 length equals 14 residues. Trimming took off 5 bases at V and 4 bases at J, with 14 bases between the two ends. The V gene's germline CDR1 is KGHSH and CDR2 LQKENI. CDR3 in DNA: TGTGCCAGCTCATATACTAGCTCTTTAGAGACCCAGTACTTC. Translating gives CASSYTSSLETQYF.

This clone was detected a few times. The CDR3 sequence: CASSLTGTGNTEAFF. CDR3 sequence (DNA): TGTGCCAGTAGTTTAACAGGAACGGGGAACACTGAAGCTTTCTTT. The chain combines TRBV19 with TRBJ1-1; D possibly corresponds to TRBD1 (5 bases). Germline assignment: CDR1 LNHDA and CDR2 SQIVND (reference sequence). The CDR3 totals 15 residues. Trimming took off 5 bases at V and 1 base at J, with 14 bases between the two ends.

This clone appeared once. The chain is built from TRBV30 and TRBJ1-4; D perhaps matches TRBD1 (5 bases). Germline loops: CDR1 GTSNPN, CDR2 SVGIG (reference sequence). The ends were cut back, 3 bases at V and 3 bases at J, with 8 bases in the middle. CDR3 length: 13 residues. The CDR3 DNA follows: TGTGCCTGGAGGGGGGTTCCTAATGAAAAACTGTTTTTT. It encodes CAWRGVPNEKLFF.

The chain joins TRBV14 to TRBJ2-3; D remains ambiguous. Germline V gene sequence: CDR1 SGHDN, CDR2 FVKESK. CDR3 length: 13 residues. Trimming stripped 1 base from V and 7 bases from J, with 9 bases between. The DNA for the CDR3 is TGTGCCAGCAGCCAAGTGCCTATCTATACGCAGTATTTT. It specifies CASSQVPIYTQYF.

The rearrangement joins TRBV7-2 to TRBJ2-5; 10 nucleotides match TRBD2. CDR1 is SGHTA, CDR2 FQGNSA, per germline. Unmatched junction bases numbered 6, after V lost 0 bases and J lost 5 bases. This CDR3 is built from 16 residues. In DNA form, the CDR3 reads TGTGCCAGCAGCTTAGCGCAAAATAGCGGGGGGGAGACCCAGTACTTC. Translating it yields CASSLAQNSGGETQYF. Complete variable domain (other parts from reference TRBV7-2 and TRBJ2-5): GAGVSQSPSNKVTEKGKDVELRCDPISGHTALYWYRQSLGQGLEFLIYFQGNSAPDKSGLPSDRFSAERTGGSVSTLTIQRTQQEDSAVYLCASSLAQNSGGETQYFGPGTRLLVL.

V usage is TRBV15 and J usage is TRBJ1-5, with D uncertain. Germline CDR1 LNHNV, CDR2 YYDKDF (reference sequence). This CDR3 has 13 amino acids. V was shortened by 1 base and J by 6 bases, with 7 bases between the two germline ends. CDR3 amino acids: CATSRAGTQPQHF. The CDR3 coding sequence is TGTGCCACCAGCAGAGCGGGCACTCAGCCCCAGCATTTT.

The rearrangement joins TRBV4-1 to TRBJ1-1; D is uncertain. The V and J ends lost 1 base and 5 bases respectively, with 11 bases between them. CDR1 and CDR2 from the germline V gene are MGHRA and YSYEKL. This CDR3 is built from 14 residues. CDR3 coding DNA: TGCGCCAGCAGCCAAGTAGGGCACACGACTGAAGCTTTCTTT. It codes for CASSQVGHTTEAFF.

This chain joins TRBV11-3 and TRBJ2-3, with D perhaps matching TRBD1 (5 bases). The CDR3 is 15 amino acids. From germline, CDR1 is SGHNT and CDR2 YENEEA. V lost 2 bases to trimming and J lost 1 base, with 10 bases between them. The CDR3 DNA sequence: TGTGCCAGCAGCTTACAGGGAAGAGGCACAGATACGCAGTATTTT. This sequence encodes CASSLQGRGTDTQYF. Filled out from reference TRBV11-3 and TRBJ2-3, the complete variable domain reads EAGVVQSPRYKIIEKKQPVAFWCNPISGHNTLYWYLQNLGQGPELLIRYENEEAVDDSQLPKDRFSAERLKGVDSTLKIQPAELGDSAVYLCASSLQGRGTDTQYFGPGTRLTVL.

V usage is TRBV7-2 and J usage is TRBJ2-2, with a possible D match to TRBD2 (6 bases). Germline CDR1 and CDR2: SGHTA and FQGNSA. The CDR3 runs 15 residues. V was shortened by 7 bases and J by 2 bases, with 14 bases between the two germline ends. The CDR3 reads CASTRDGGNTGELFF. For the CDR3, the DNA is TGTGCCAGCACAAGGGACGGGGGAAACACCGGGGAGCTGTTTTTT.

The chain uses TRBV7-6 and TRBJ1-3; D is undetermined. Trimming shortened V by 1 base and J by 3 bases, and 22 bases separated the two germline ends. The CDR3 covers 19 residues. Germline values: CDR1 SGHVS, CDR2 FNYEAQ. CDR3 nucleotide sequence: TGTGCCAGCAGCTTAGGACCGAATACGAGGAGGGCAGGTGGAAACACCATATATTTT. Its translation is CASSLGPNTRRAGGNTIYF. Full variable domain (missing parts from reference TRBV7-6 and TRBJ1-3): GAGVSQSPRYKVTKRGQDVALRCDPISGHVSLYWYRQALGQGPEFLTYFNYEAQQDKSGLPNDRFSAERPEGSISTLTIQRTEQRDSAMYRCASSLGPNTRRAGGNTIYFGEGSWLTVV.

A remark on this clone: One end of the junction does not line up with germline, which may come from a read error. This chain connects TRBV9 to TRBJ2-3; D unclear. The length of the CDR3 is 15 residues. Germline V lookup: CDR1 SGDLS, CDR2 YYNGEE. This CDR3 is CASTVSLDSTDTQYF. The CDR3 DNA sequence: TGTGCCAGCACCGTAAGTCTAGATAGCACAGATACGCAGTATTTT.

V gene TRBV7-2 combines with J gene TRBJ1-6; no definite D call. The CDR3 sequence is 14 residues long. The ends were cut back, 0 bases at V and 5 bases at J, with 5 bases in the middle. Germline V lookup: CDR1 SGHTA, CDR2 FQGNSA. Here the CDR3 reads CASSLARNNSPLHF. The CDR3 coding sequence is TGTGCCAGCAGCTTAGCCAGGAATAATTCACCCCTCCACTTT.

This sequence joins TRBV19 and TRBJ1-5; possibly TRBD1 for D (6 bases). Trimming shortened V by 6 bases and J by 0 bases, and 12 bases separated the two germline ends. Germline CDR1 reads LNHDA; CDR2 reads SQIVND (reference sequence). This CDR3 has 15 amino acids. In DNA, the CDR3 is TGTGCCAGTAGCCCCCGGACAGATAGCAATCAGCCCCAGCATTTT. Amino acids: CASSPRTDSNQPQHF.

V gene TRBV28 combines with J gene TRBJ1-2, with D possibly being TRBD1 (6 bases). This CDR3 is built from 14 residues. Germline assignment: CDR1 MDHEN and CDR2 SYDVKM. V was trimmed by 6 bases and J by 2 bases, leaving 13 bases between them. CDR3 bases: TGTGCCAGCAGACCCGGACAGCAGAACTATGGCTACACCTTC. Translating it yields CASRPGQQNYGYTF.